What follows describes a single T cell receptor beta chain. The antigen is not known. The data stem from a study of STAT5B mutations in CD4+ large granular lymphocyte leukemia. Points from the study as a whole: TRBV06-family usage was enriched in top patient clones (8/27) versus controls (2/35). Main leukemic clonotypes were patient-specific, but more than 20% appeared at low frequency elsewhere.

The table came from immunoSEQ multiplex PCR; TCRdb's copy has only in-frame clones and leaves some out. Here the sample spans approximately 30,000 clones, about 77% being singletons. Looked up from germline, CDR1 is GTSNPN and CDR2 is SVGIG (reference sequence). V was pared by 2 bases and J by 2 bases, with 10 bases between. The CDR3 runs to 14 residues. Healthy controls were blood donor buffy coats. Input material: CD4+ T cells from blood buffy coats. This TCR was sampled from a human donor in good health. The chain employs TRBV30 and TRBJ1-3; D uncertain. The CDR3 sequence is CAWSLRIPGNTIYF. The CDR3 DNA reads as TGTGCCTGGAGTCTACGGATCCCTGGAAACACCATATATTTT.